This is a list of T cell receptor beta chains from one sample in a study of glioma-infiltrating T cells after dendritic cell vaccination. TCRdb keeps only in-frame clones here, not all; method: immunoSEQ multiplex PCR. The table shows some 91,000 clones, with roughly four fifths occurring only once. Sequences were derived from blood, sampled after dendritic cell vaccination. Source of these receptors: a human donor with glioblastoma. Both conserved end residues are part of each CDR3. The D gene is left open where the match is weak. Clone size is not always given. Where it is, it says once, few, many or a class for expanded clones.

TRBV16,TRBD1,TRBJ1-5,NA,15,TGTGCCAGCAGCCAAAGGACAGGGGAAAATCAGCCCCAGCATTTT,CASSQRTGENQPQHF
TRBV6-1,TRBD2,TRBJ2-3,NA,15,TGTGCCAGCAGGGTAGCGGGGGGCCTGGCAGATACGCAGTATTTT,CASRVAGGLADTQYF
TRBV5-4,NA,TRBJ1-3,few,15,TGTGCCAGCAGCACCGACACGTACTCTGGAAACACCATATATTTT,CASSTDTYSGNTIYF
TRBV27,TRBD1,TRBJ2-1,NA,16,TGTGCCAGCAGTTTATTCCGGGACAGGGTTGACAATGAGCAGTTCTTC,CASSLFRDRVDNEQFF
TRBV13,NA,TRBJ1-4,NA,15,TGTGCCAGCAGCCTTAGCCGGGGGAAAGGGGAAAAACTGTTTTTT,CASSLSRGKGEKLFF
TRBV20-1,NA,TRBJ2-1,NA,11,TGCAGTGCTAGAGATCTACATGAGCAGTTCTTC,CSARDLHEQFF
TRBV5-4,NA,TRBJ1-1,NA,15,TGTGCCAGCAGCTTGGCCCCCGGGGGAGGAACTGAAGCTTTCTTT,CASSLAPGGGTEAFF
TRBV6-1,TRBD2,TRBJ2-3,NA,16,TGTGCCAGCAGTGGACGGAGTAGCGGGAGACCAGATACGCAGTATTTT,CASSGRSSGRPDTQYF
TRBV18,NA,TRBJ2-2,NA,15,TGTGCCAGCTCACCATCATCGGGAGTTAGTGGGGAGCTGTTTTTT,CASSPSSGVSGELFF
TRBV18,TRBD1,TRBJ1-6,NA,16,TGTGCCAGCTCTCAGACAGGGTCCTCCTATAATTCACCCCTCCACTTT,CASSQTGSSYNSPLHF
TRBV7-8,NA,TRBJ1-1,NA,18,TGTGCCAGCAGCTTAGTGAGTCCGTTAGGGGATGGGAACACTGAAGCTTTCTTT,CASSLVSPLGDGNTEAFF
TRBV2,NA,TRBJ2-7,NA,15,TGTGCCAGCAGTGAAGAGGGTAAAGGACAGTACGAGCAGTACTTC,CASSEEGKGQYEQYF
TRBV9,TRBD2,TRBJ2-1,NA,15,TGTGCCAGCAGCGTACGGACTAGCGGGAGGCGGGAGCAGTTCTTC,CASSVRTSGRREQFF
TRBV6-5,NA,TRBJ1-3,NA,14,TGTGCCAGCAGTTACTCACACTCTGGAAACACCATATATTTT,CASSYSHSGNTIYF
TRBV29-1,NA,TRBJ2-4,NA,13,TGCAGCGTTGAAAGAGGGACCAAAAACATTCAGTACTTC,CSVERGTKNIQYF
TRBV5-8,NA,TRBJ2-2,NA,16,TGTGCCAGCAGCTTGAGAGGGTATCCGAACACCGGGGAGCTGTTTTTT,CASSLRGYPNTGELFF
TRBV18,TRBD1,TRBJ2-6,few,17,TGTGCCAGCTCACCGACAGGGGGATACTCTGGGGCCAACGTCCTGACTTTC,CASSPTGGYSGANVLTF
TRBV19,NA,TRBJ2-1,once,15,TGTGCCAGTAGTTGGGGGCAGGTTTTCTACAATGAGCAGTTCTTC,CASSWGQVFYNEQFF
TRBV30,NA,TRBJ2-3,NA,13,TGTGCCTGGGGGAGGGGGGAGCCCCCAGCGCAGTATTTT,CAWGRGEPPAQYF
TRBV30,NA,TRBJ1-2,once,20,TGTGCTACCGAACCCGACAGCCCCCTCGGCTTTACACCTTCGAACTATGGCTACACCTTC,CATEPDSPLGFTPSNYGYTF
TRBV19,NA,TRBJ2-1,NA,16,TGTGCCAGTAGTCCCTCGGCTAGCTATCAGGGGAATGAGCAGTTCTTC,CASSPSASYQGNEQFF
TRBV29-1,NA,TRBJ2-1,NA,14,TGCAGCGTTGAATTGTCTCTTCCCTACAATGAGCAGTTCTTC,CSVELSLPYNEQFF
TRBV7-2,TRBD1,TRBJ1-4,once,15,TGTGCCAGCAGTTCCCGGGGACAGGGGCATGAAAAACTGTTTTTT,CASSSRGQGHEKLFF
TRBV5-1,NA,TRBJ2-1,once,15,TGCGCCAGCAGCAATCAGCGGTCCGCCTACAATGAGCAGTTCTTC,CASSNQRSAYNEQFF
TRBV9,TRBD2,TRBJ2-5,NA,15,TGTGCCAGCAGCGTAATTAGCGGGGCCCAAGAGACCCAGTACTTC,CASSVISGAQETQYF
TRBV7-2,TRBD1,TRBJ1-1,NA,14,TGTGCCAGCAGCTACAGGGGGGGAAACACTGAAGCTTTCTTT,CASSYRGGNTEAFF
TRBV27,NA,TRBJ1-2,NA,19,TGTGCCAGCAGTTCCCGGGTCATAACCCCACCGTCGCGAAACTATGGCTACACCTTC,CASSSRVITPPSRNYGYTF
TRBV4-1,TRBD2,TRBJ2-1,NA,15,TGCGCCAGCAGCCAAGATAGCGGGAGAGGAAATGAGCAGTTCTTC,CASSQDSGRGNEQFF
TRBV15,NA,TRBJ2-3,NA,16,TGTGCCACCAGCGGACACCTTTCGGGGGTCACAGATACGCAGTATTTT,CATSGHLSGVTDTQYF
TRBV19,TRBD1,TRBJ2-5,NA,16,TGTGCCAGTAGTTCGTGGACAGGGGGCGCCTTAGAGACCCAGTACTTC,CASSSWTGGALETQYF
TRBV19,TRBD2,TRBJ2-3,NA,13,TGTGCCAGTAGTCGGCGGGAGGCAGATACGCAGTATTTT,CASSRREADTQYF
TRBV4-1,TRBD2,TRBJ2-1,NA,16,TGCGCCAGCAGCCAAGGGGGTAGCGGGAGAACGCATGAGCAGTTCTTC,CASSQGGSGRTHEQFF
TRBV19,NA,TRBJ1-4,NA,14,TGTGCCAGTAGTATAGTCTCAGATAATGAAAAACTGTTTTTT,CASSIVSDNEKLFF